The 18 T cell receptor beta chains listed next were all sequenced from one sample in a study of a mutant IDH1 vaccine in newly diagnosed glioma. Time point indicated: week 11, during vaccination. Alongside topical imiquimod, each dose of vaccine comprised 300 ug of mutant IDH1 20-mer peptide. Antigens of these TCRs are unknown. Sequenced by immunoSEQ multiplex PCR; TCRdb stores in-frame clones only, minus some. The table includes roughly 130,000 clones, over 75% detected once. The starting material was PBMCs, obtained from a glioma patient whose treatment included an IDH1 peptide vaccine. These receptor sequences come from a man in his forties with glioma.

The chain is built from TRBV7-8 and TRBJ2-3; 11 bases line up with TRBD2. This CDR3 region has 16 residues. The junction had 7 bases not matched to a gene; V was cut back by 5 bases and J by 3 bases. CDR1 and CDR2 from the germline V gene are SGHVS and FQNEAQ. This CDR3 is CASSTRIAGGTDTQYF. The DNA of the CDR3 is TGTGCCAGCAGCACCAGAATAGCGGGAGGGACAGATACGCAGTATTTT.

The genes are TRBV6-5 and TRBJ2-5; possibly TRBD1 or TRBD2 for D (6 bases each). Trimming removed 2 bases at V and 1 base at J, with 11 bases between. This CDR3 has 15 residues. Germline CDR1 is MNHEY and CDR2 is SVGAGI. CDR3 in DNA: TGTGCCAGCAGTTACGGGGGGCCGCGCCAAGAGACCCAGTACTTC. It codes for CASSYGGPRQETQYF.

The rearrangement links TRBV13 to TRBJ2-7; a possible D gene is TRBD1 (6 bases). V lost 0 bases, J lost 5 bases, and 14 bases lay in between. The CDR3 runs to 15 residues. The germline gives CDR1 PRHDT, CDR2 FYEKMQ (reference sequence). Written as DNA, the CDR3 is TGTGCCAGCAGCTTAGGCCGCTGGCAGGGGCACGAGCAGTACTTC. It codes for CASSLGRWQGHEQYF.

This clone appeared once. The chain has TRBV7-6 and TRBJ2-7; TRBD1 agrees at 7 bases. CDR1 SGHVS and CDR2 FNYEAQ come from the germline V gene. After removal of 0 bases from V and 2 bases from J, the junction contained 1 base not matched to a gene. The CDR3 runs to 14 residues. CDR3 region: CASSLADRAYEQYF. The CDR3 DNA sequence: TGTGCCAGCAGCTTAGCCGACAGGGCCTACGAGCAGTACTTC.

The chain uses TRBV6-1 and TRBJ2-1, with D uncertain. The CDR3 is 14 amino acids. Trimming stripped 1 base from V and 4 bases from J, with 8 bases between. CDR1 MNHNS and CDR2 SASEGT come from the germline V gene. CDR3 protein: CASSEGSYYNEQFF. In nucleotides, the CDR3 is TGTGCCAGCAGTGAAGGATCGTATTACAATGAGCAGTTCTTC.

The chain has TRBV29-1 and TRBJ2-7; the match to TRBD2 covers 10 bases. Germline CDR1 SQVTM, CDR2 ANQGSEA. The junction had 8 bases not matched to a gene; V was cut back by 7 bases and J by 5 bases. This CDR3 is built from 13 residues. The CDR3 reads CSALGLAGDEQYF. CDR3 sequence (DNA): TGCAGCGCCCTGGGGCTAGCGGGAGACGAGCAGTACTTC.

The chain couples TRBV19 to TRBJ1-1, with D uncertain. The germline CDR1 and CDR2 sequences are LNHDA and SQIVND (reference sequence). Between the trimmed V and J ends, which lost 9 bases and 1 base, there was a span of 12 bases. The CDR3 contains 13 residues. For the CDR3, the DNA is TGTGCCAGCTTCCGTCCGGGGAACACTGAAGCTTTCTTT. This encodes CASFRPGNTEAFF. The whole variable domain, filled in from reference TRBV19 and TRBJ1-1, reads DGGITQSPKYLFRKEGQNVTLSCEQNLNHDAMYWYRQDPGQGLRLIYYSQIVNDFQKGDIAEGYSVSREKKESFPLTVTSAQKNPTAFYLCASFRPGNTEAFFGQGTRLTVV.

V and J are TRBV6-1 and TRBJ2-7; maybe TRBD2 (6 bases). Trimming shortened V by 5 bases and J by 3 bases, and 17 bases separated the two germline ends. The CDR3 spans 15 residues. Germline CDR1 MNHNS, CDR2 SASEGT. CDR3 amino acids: CASSLRSGVGYEQYF. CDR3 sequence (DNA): TGTGCCAGCAGTCTCCGGTCGGGGGTTGGCTACGAGCAGTACTTC.

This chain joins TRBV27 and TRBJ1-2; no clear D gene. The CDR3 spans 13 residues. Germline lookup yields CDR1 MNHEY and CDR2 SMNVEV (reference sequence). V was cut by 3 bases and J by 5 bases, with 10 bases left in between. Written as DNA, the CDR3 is TGTGCCAGCAGTTTTGGGATTCGGTATGGCTACACCTTC. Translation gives CASSFGIRYGYTF.

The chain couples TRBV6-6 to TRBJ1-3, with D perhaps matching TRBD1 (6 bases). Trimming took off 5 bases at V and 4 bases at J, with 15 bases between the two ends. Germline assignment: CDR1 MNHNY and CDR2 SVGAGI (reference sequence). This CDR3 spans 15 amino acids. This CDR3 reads CASSKEGGWGNTIYF. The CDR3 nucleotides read TGTGCCAGCAGTAAAGAAGGGGGATGGGGAAACACCATATATTTT.

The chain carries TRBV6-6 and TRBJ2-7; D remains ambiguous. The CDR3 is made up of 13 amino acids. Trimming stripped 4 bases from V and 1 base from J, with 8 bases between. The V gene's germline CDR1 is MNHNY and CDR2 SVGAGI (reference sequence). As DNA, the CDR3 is TGTGCCAGCAGTTTAGTGCGATCCTACGAGCAGTACTTC. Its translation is CASSLVRSYEQYF.

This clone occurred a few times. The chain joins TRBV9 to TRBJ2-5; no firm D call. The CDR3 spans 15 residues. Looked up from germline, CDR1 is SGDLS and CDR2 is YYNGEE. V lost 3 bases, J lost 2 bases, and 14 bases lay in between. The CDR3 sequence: CASSEAPSAQETQYF. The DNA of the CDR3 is TGTGCCAGCAGCGAGGCCCCGAGCGCGCAAGAGACCCAGTACTTC.

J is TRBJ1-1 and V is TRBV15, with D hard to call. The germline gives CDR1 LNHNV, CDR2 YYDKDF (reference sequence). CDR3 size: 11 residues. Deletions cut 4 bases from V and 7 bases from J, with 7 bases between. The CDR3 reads CATSNRIEAFF. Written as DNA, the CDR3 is TGTGCCACCAGCAATAGGATTGAAGCTTTCTTT. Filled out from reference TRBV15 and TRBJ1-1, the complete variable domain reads DAMVIQNPRYQVTQFGKPVTLSCSQTLNHNVMYWYQQKSSQAPKLLFHYYDKDFNNEADTPDNFQSRRPNTSFCFLDIRSPGLGDTAMYLCATSNRIEAFFGQGTRLTVV.

The CDR3 protein is CASSLEVGGANVLTF. In DNA form, the CDR3 reads TGCGCCAGCAGCTTGGAAGTGGGTGGGGCCAACGTCCTGACTTTC. J is TRBJ2-6 and V is TRBV5-1; D gene uncertain. The V and J ends lost 0 bases and 3 bases respectively, with 7 bases between them. CDR3 size: 15 residues. Germline V CDR1 and CDR2: SGHRS, YFSETQ.

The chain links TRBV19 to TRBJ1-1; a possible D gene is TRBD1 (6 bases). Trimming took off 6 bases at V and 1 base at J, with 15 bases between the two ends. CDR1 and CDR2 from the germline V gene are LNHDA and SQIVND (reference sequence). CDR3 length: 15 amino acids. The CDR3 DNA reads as TGTGCCAGTAGGGACCTCAGGGGACGGAACACTGAAGCTTTCTTT. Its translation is CASRDLRGRNTEAFF.

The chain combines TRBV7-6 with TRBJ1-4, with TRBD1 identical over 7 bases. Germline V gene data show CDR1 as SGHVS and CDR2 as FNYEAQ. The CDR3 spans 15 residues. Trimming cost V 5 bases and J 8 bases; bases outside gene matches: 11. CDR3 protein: CASSPGGRREEKLFF. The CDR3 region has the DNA TGTGCCAGCAGCCCAGGGGGGCGCCGGGAGGAAAAACTGTTTTTT.

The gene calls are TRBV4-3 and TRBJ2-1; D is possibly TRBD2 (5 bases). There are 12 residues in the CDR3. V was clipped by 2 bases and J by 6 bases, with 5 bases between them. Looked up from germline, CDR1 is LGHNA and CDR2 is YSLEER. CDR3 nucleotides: TGCGCCAGCAGCCAAACTAGCAATGAGCAGTTCTTC. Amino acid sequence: CASSQTSNEQFF.

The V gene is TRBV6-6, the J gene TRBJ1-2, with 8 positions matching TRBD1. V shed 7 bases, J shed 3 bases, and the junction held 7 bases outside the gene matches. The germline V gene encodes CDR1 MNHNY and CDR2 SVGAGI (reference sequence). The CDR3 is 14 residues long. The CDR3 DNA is TGTGCCAGCAACCATCAGGGGGCTTACTATGGCTACACCTTC. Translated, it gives CASNHQGAYYGYTF.